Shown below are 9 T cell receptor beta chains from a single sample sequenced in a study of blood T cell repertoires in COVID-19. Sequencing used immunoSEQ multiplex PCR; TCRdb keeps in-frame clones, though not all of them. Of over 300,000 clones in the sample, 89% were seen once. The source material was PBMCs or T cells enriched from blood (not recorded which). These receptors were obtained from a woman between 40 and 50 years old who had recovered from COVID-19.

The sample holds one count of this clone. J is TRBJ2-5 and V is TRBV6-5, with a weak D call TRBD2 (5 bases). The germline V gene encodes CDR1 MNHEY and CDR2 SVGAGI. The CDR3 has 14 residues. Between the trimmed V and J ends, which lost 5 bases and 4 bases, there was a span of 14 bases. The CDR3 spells CASSPDWGGETQYF. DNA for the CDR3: TGTGCCAGCAGTCCGGACTGGGGTGGAGAGACCCAGTACTTC.

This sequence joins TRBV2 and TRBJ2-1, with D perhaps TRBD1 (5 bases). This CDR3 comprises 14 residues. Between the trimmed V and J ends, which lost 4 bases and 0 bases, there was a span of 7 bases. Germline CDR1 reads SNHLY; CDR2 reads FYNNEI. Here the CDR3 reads CASSGGSSYNEQFF. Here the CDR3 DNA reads TGTGCCAGCAGTGGGGGCAGCTCCTACAATGAGCAGTTCTTC.

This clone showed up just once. CDR3: CASTQSGVGYYGYTF. The CDR3 DNA is TGCGCCAGCACTCAATCGGGGGTAGGATACTATGGCTACACCTTC. This chain uses TRBV5-1 with TRBJ1-2; a weak D match, TRBD1 (5 bases). Between the trimmed V and J ends, which lost 6 bases and 3 bases, there was a span of 18 bases. The V gene's germline CDR1 is SGHRS and CDR2 YFSETQ. The CDR3 runs 15 residues.

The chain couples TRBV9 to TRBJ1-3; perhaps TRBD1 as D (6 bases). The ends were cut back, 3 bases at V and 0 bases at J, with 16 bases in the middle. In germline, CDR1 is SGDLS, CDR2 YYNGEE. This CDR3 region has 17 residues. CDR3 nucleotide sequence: TGTGCCAGCAGCGCTGGGGGCGCGACAGTCTCTGGAAACACCATATATTTT. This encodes CASSAGGATVSGNTIYF.

The CDR3 nucleotides read TGTGCCAGCAGCCAAGAAGGTATCGGGAGGGGGAATGAAAAACTGTTTTTT. Translation: CASSQEGIGRGNEKLFF. The chain combines TRBV3-1 (or the pseudogene TRBV3-2) with TRBJ1-4; maybe TRBD1 (6 bases). Per the germline V gene, CDR1 is LGHDT and CDR2 is YNNKEL (reference sequence). The V end lost 0 bases, the J end lost 5 bases, and 16 bases lay between the germline ends. CDR3 length equals 17 residues.

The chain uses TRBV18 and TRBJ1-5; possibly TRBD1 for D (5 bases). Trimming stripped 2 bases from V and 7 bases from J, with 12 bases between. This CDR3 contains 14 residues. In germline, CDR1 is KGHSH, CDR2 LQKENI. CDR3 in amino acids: CASSPGQGRQPQHF. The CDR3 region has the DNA TGTGCCAGCTCACCAGGGCAGGGCCGGCAGCCCCAGCATTTT.

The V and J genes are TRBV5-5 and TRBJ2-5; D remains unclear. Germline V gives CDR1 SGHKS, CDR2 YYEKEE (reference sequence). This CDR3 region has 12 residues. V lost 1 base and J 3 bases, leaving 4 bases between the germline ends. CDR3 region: CASSLTEETQYF. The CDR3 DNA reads TGTGCCAGCAGCTTGACTGAAGAGACCCAGTACTTC. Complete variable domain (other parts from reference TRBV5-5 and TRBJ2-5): DAGVTQSPTHLIKTRGQQVTLRCSPISGHKSVSWYQQVLGQGPQFIFQYYEKEERGRGNFPDRFSARQFPNYSSELNVNALLLGDSALYLCASSLTEETQYFGPGTRLLVL.

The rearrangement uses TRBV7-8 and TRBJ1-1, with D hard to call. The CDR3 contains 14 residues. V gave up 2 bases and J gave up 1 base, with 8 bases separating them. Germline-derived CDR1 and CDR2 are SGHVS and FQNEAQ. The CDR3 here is CASSLLRENTEAFF. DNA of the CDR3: TGTGCCAGCAGCTTATTGCGGGAGAACACTGAAGCTTTCTTT. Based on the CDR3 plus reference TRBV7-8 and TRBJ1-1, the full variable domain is GAGVSQSPRYKVAKRGQDVALRCDPISGHVSLFWYQQALGQGPEFLTYFQNEAQLDKSGLPSDRFFAERPEGSVSTLKIQRTQQEDSAVYLCASSLLRENTEAFFGQGTRLTVV.

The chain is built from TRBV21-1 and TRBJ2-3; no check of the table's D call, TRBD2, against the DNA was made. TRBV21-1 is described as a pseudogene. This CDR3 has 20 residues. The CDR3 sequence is CASSKAHRAGGHRPTDTQYF. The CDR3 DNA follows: TGTGCCAGCAGCAAAGCGCATCGAGCGGGGGGGCACAGACCCACAGATACGCAGTATTTT.